This T cell receptor beta chain was sequenced for a study of blood T cell repertoires in COVID-19. Turning to the study itself: Acute and convalescent COVID-19 samples came from the United States, Italy and Spain.

Source study methods: From reference gene primer amplification, estimates of nucleated cell counts were derived. Sequenced by immunoSEQ multiplex PCR; TCRdb stores in-frame clones only, minus some. V and J calls and clone size are as listed in that table; D and trimming were resolved from the DNA. In the table there are 250,000 to 400,000 clones, 90% of which are singletons. This CDR3 contains 16 residues. The ends were cut back, 1 base at V and 0 bases at J, with 13 bases in the middle. The V gene's germline CDR1 is SGHTA and CDR2 FQGNSA. Seattle participants joined during active infection and were tracked over time.

Sequenced input: peripheral blood. This TCR came from a woman in her 30s with COVID-19, enrolled during active disease. The chain links TRBV7-2 to TRBJ2-7; a weak D match, TRBD2 (5 bases). The CDR3, as DNA: TGTGCCAGCAGCTTAGTGCGAGCGGTAAGCTCCTACGAGCAGTACTTC. Translated, it gives CASSLVRAVSSYEQYF.